This passage covers 3 T cell receptor beta chains from one sample sequenced in a study of CD8+ T cells in alopecia areata. Isolated RNA was reverse transcribed into cDNA used as the sequencing template. Here immunoSEQ multiplex PCR was the method, and the copy in TCRdb shows in-frame clones only, minus some. The table has under 130,000 clones, approximately 90% seen once. As to treatment: oral pan-JAK inhibitor, 5-10 mg twice daily. Specimen: CD8+ T cells sorted from blood, collected between weeks 30 and 35, from a patient treated with tofacitinib. These receptors all stem from a human donor with alopecia areata.

J is TRBJ2-7 and V is TRBV19; 7 bases match TRBD1. The length of the CDR3 is 17 residues. Germline CDR1 reads LNHDA; CDR2 reads SQIVND (reference sequence). The V segment lost 3 bases and the J segment 2 bases; nucleotides outside the gene matches: 13. DNA for the CDR3: TGTGCCAGTAGTATCGGGGTTCCCACAGGGGTAACCTACGAGCAGTACTTC. Its translation is CASSIGVPTGVTYEQYF.

V usage is TRBV7-9 and J usage is TRBJ2-1, with D tentatively TRBD1 or TRBD2 (5 bases each). Trimming shortened V by 3 bases and J by 9 bases, and 27 bases separated the two germline ends. The CDR3 extends over 18 amino acids. Germline assignment: CDR1 SEHNR and CDR2 FQNEAQ (reference sequence). The CDR3 coding sequence is TGTGCCAGCAGCTTTCCCGAACGACCCGGGACCGACCTGAGTGAGCAGTTCTTC. It codes for CASSFPERPGTDLSEQFF.

A remark on this clone: Other DNA sequences of this sample code for an identical CDR3. The V call is TRBV27, the J call TRBJ2-1; no definite D call. Deletions cut 6 bases from V and 0 bases from J, with 3 bases between. The V gene's germline CDR1 is MNHEY and CDR2 SMNVEV (reference sequence). The CDR3 contains 12 residues. CDR3 residues: CASRASYNEQFF. The CDR3 bases are TGTGCCAGCAGGGCCTCCTACAATGAGCAGTTCTTC.